This T cell receptor (beta chain) was identified in a study of T-cell memory formation after mild COVID-19. As for the study in general: TCR clusters largely stayed donor specific.

5'RACE with constant-segment primers yielded barcoded, UMI-tagged TCR alpha and TCR beta cDNA libraries. One entry per CDR3 protein results from TCRdb running MiXCR on the 5' RACE reads. Of some 50,000 distinct CDR3 sequences in the sample, roughly 27% were seen once. Remarks on this clonotype: Its cognate antigen is unknown.

General study results and limits: Clones that contracted from day 15 to 85 had balanced CD4/CD8; later expanders were CD4+ biased.

Input material: PBMCs or a T cell subset sorted from them (not recorded which). The TCR sequence derives from a man aged 18 to 30 who had mild COVID-19 (a few samples of this study predate the infection). Cell type and time point are not known.

The CDR3 here is CASSATRQPIYGYTF. In DNA form, the CDR3 reads TGTGCCAGCAGCGCCACCCGACAGCCGATCTATGGCTACACCTTC. The chain recombines TRBV7-9 with TRBJ1-2; perhaps TRBD1 as D (5 bases). Germline V gene lookup returns CDR1 SEHNR and CDR2 FQNEAQ (reference sequence). The V end was cut by 5 bases, the J end by 4 bases, with 17 bases between. CDR3 size: 15 residues.